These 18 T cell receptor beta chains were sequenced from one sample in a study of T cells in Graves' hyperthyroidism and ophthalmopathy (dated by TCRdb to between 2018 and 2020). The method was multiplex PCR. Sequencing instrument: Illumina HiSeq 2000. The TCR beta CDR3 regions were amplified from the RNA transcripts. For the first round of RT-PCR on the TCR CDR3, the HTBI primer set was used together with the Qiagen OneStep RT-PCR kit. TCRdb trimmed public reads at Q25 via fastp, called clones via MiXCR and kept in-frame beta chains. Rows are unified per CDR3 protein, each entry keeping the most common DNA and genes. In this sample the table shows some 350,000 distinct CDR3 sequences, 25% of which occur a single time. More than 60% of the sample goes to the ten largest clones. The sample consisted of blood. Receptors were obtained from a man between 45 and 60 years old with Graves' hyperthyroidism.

The CDR3 reads CASSQGINTEAFF. The CDR3 nucleotides read TGTGCCAGCAGCCAAGGAATCAACACTGAAGCTTTCTTT. V usage is TRBV3-1 and J usage is TRBJ1-1; D is unresolved. V was clipped by 1 base and J by 2 bases, with 5 bases between them. The CDR3 runs to 13 residues. CDR1 LGHDT and CDR2 YNNKEL come from the germline V gene (reference sequence).

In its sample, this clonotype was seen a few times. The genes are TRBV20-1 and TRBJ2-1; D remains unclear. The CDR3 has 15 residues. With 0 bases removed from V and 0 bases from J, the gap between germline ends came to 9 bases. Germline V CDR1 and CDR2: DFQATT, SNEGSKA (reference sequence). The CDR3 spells CSARDRQISYNEQFF. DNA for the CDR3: TGCAGTGCTAGAGATCGGCAGATCTCCTACAATGAGCAGTTCTTC.

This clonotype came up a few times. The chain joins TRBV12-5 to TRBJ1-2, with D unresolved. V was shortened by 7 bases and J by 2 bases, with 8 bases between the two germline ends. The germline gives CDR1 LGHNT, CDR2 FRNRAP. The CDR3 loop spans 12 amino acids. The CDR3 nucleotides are TGTGCTAGTGCTCTGGAGAACTATGGCTACACCTTC. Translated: CASALENYGYTF.

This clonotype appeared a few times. The CDR3 nucleotides read TGTGCCAGCAGCCCCCTCTGGACAGGGGGATCTACCGGGGAGCTGTTTTTT. It codes for CASSPLWTGGSTGELFF. The chain links TRBV6-1 to TRBJ2-2, with 10 positions matching TRBD1. Germline-derived CDR1 and CDR2 are MNHNS and SASEGT. V lost 6 bases, J lost 5 bases, and 12 bases stayed unmatched. The CDR3 loop spans 17 amino acids.

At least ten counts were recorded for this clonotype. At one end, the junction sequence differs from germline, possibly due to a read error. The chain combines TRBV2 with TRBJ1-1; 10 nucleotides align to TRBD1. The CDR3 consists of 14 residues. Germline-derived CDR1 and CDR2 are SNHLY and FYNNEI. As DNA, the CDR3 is TGTGCCAGCAGTCCGGACAGGGGGAACGCTGAAGCTTTCTTT. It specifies CASSPDRGNAEAFF.

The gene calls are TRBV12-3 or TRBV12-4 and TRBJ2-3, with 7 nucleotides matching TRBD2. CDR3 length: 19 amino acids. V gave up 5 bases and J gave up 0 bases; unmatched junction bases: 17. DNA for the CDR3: TGTGCCAGCAGTCCCCGAAGACTAGCCGGGATGAGTAGCACAGATACGCAGTATTTT. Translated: CASSPRRLAGMSSTDTQYF.

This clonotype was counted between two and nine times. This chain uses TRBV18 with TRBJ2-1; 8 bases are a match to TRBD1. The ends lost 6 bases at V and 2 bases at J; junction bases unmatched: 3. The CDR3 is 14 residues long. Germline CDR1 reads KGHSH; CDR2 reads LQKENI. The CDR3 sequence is CASSPTGAYNEQFF. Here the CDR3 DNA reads TGTGCCAGCTCGCCGACAGGGGCCTACAATGAGCAGTTCTTC.

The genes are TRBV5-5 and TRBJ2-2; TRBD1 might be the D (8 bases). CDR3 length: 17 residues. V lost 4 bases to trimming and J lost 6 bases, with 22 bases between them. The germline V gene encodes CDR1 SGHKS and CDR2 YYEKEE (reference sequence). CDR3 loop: CASSRGQDSRGAGELFF. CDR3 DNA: TGTGCCAGCAGCCGGGGACAGGATTCCCGGGGGGCCGGGGAGCTGTTTTTT.

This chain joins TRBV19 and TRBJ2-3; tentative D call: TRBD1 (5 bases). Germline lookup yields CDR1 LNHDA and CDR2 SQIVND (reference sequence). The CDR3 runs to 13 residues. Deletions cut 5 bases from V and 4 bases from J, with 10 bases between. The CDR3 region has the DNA TGTGCCAGTAGTGTGGGGCGCCCAGATACGCAGTATTTT. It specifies CASSVGRPDTQYF.

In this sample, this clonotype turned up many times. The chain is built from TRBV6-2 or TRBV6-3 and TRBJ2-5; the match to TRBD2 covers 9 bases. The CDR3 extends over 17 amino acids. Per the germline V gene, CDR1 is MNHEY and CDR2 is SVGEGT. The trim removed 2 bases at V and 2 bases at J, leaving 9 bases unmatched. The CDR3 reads CASSYPRLAVLQETQYF. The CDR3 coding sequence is TGTGCCAGCAGTTACCCGAGACTAGCGGTCTTGCAAGAGACCCAGTACTTC.

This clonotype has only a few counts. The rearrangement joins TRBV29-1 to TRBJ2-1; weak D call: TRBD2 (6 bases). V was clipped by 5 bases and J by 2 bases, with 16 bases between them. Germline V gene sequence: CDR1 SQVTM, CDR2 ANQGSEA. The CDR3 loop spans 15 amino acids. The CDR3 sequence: CSVIGRDLAYNEQFF. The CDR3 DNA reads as TGCAGCGTTATTGGTAGGGACTTAGCCTACAATGAGCAGTTCTTC.

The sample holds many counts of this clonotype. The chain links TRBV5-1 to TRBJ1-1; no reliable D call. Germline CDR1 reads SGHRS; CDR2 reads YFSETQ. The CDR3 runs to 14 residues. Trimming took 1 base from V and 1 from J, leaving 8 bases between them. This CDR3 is CASSLLSQNTEAFF. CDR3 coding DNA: TGCGCCAGCAGCTTGCTGTCACAGAACACTGAAGCTTTCTTT.

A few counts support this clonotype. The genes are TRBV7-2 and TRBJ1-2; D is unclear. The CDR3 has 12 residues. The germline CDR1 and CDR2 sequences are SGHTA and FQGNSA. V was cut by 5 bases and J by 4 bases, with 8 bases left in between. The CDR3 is CASSTVLYGYTF. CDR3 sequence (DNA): TGTGCCAGCAGCACGGTCCTCTATGGCTACACCTTC.

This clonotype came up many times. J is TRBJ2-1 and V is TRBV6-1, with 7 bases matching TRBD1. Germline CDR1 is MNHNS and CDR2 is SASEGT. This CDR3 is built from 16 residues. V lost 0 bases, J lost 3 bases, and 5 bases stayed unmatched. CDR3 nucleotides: TGTGCCAGCAGTGAAGCGACAGGGCAATACTACAATGAGCAGTTCTTC. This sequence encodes CASSEATGQYYNEQFF.

The CDR3 protein is CASSGIGDRSTDTQYF. The CDR3 DNA sequence: TGTGCCAGCAGCGGAATTGGGGACAGGAGTACAGATACGCAGTATTTT. The chain combines TRBV9 with TRBJ2-3; 8 bases map to TRBD1. The V and J ends lost 3 bases and 3 bases, in that order; junction bases with no gene match: 9. Germline assignment: CDR1 SGDLS and CDR2 YYNGEE. The CDR3 totals 16 residues.

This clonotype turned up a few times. The CDR3 reads CASSEHRATYEQYF. The CDR3 nucleotides read TGTGCCAGCAGTGAGCACCGGGCGACCTACGAGCAGTACTTC. The chain uses TRBV6-1 and TRBJ2-7, with D unclear. Germline lookup yields CDR1 MNHNS and CDR2 SASEGT. CDR3 size: 14 residues. V was clipped by 3 bases and J by 2 bases, with 11 bases between them.

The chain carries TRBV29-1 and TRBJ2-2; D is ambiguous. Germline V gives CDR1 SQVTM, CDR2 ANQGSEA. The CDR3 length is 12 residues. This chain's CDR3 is CSFTAYTGELFF. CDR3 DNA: TGCAGTTTTACCGCATACACCGGGGAGCTGTTTTTT.

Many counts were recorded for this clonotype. CDR3 residues: CASSPPTGRNTEAFF. In nucleotides, the CDR3 is TGTGCCAGCTCACCCCCGACAGGACGGAACACTGAAGCTTTCTTT. The chain couples TRBV18 to TRBJ1-1; possible D gene TRBD1, 6 bases. The CDR3 is 15 residues long. Germline CDR1 KGHSH, CDR2 LQKENI. V was cut by 3 bases and J by 1 base, with 12 bases left in between.